The T cell receptor beta chain under discussion was sequenced for a study of beta chain features in type 1 diabetes. This clone has at least ten counts. As yet, its antigen is unknown. The V end lost 5 bases, the J end lost 2 bases, and 9 bases lay between the germline ends. CDR1 and CDR2 (germline): MNHEY, SMNVEV (reference sequence). The CDR3 totals 13 residues. Whole-study findings and limits: Sequencing of cDNA might inflate the share of cells that strongly express TCR. Among patients with Type 1 diabetes, TCRB CDR3s were moderately but significantly shorter in every one of the four CD4+ subsets. A greater similarity of naive, central memory and Treg TCRB repertoires was seen among patients than among healthy donors.

Reverse transcription of all isolated RNA meant that expressed TCRB transcripts were sequenced. TCRdb's table, derived via immunoSEQ multiplex PCR, lists solely in-frame clones and lacks some. The table has 130,000 to 150,000 clones, about 7% seen once. This chain uses TRBV27 with TRBJ1-2; no reliable D call. The material sequenced was central memory CD4+ T cells from blood. The source of this sequence is a woman aged 25 to 45 in good health. The CDR3 is CASSNQENYGYTF. CDR3 in DNA: TGTGCCAGCAGTAATCAGGAAAACTATGGCTACACCTTC.